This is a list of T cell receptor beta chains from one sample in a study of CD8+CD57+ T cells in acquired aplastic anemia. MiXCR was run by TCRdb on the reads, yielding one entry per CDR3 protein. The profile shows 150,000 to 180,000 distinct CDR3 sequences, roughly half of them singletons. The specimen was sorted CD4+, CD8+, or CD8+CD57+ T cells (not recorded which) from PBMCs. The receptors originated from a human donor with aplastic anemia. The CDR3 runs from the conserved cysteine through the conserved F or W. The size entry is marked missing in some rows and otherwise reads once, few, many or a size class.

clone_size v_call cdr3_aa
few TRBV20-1 CSVPDRAMNSPLHF
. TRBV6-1 CASSLTGTVLTGANVLTF
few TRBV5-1 CASSLDGSSTDTQYF
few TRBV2 CASRAGTVTNSPLHF
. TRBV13 CASSPVNSPLHF
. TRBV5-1 CASSLIDRAEAFF
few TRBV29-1 CSASSLTDTQYF
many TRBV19 CASSIGGAYNEQFF
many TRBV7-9 CASSTTGNSGNTIYF
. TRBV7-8 CASSLSPRGLADYGYTF
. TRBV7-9 CASILASGGAVETQYF
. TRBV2 CASSLGEYTEAFF
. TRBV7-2 CASSLEGVGEQYF
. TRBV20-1 CSAGQGLGETQYF
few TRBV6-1 CASSGFRDRGILGDTQYF
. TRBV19 CASSQSGAYTDTQYF
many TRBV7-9 CASSSTGGLYEQYF
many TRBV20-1 CSARTGEGYEQYF
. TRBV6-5 CASSFGGPLNTEAFF
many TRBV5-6 CASSLAYSPLHF
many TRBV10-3 CAIGNREAYEQYF
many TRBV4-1 CASSLTAGGRGTDTQYF
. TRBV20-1 CSARQGAQEQYF
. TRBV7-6 CASSQEGGELFF
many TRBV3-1 CASSQDVSSTDTQYF
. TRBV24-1 CATSDLYREGQFF
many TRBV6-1 CASSRRQGATDTQYF
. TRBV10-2 CASRTSGGGTGELFF
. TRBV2 CASSEGTISNQPQHF